This T cell receptor beta chain was profiled in a study of shared clonotypes between healthy human individuals. Germline V lookup: CDR1 KGHSH, CDR2 LQKENI. V lost 2 bases and J lost 8, with 13 bases in between. This CDR3 has 14 residues. Profiling relied on immunoSEQ multiplex PCR, and the TCRdb table lists in-frame clones only, not all of them. The data contain fewer than 400,000 clones, about 74% of them singletons. The donor population consisted of healthy HIV-negative adults with no recent acute infections or vaccinations. The split of CD4+ cells yielded CD45RA+ naive and CD45RA-negative memory subsets. Points from the study as a whole: All-four-donor shared clonotypes had higher generation probabilities than non-shared clonotypes did.

As regards this clone: Its antigen is not known.

The source is a man aged 25 to 40 in good health. Sequences were obtained from memory CD4+ T cells sorted from blood. Stated subset: CD45RA-negative fraction. The chain combines TRBV18 with TRBJ2-4; the D gene is possibly TRBD1 (6 bases). DNA of the CDR3: TGTGCCAGCTCACCAGTTCGGGACAAGGACATTCAGTACTTC. It is translated as CASSPVRDKDIQYF.